The 27 T cell receptor beta chains given below trace back to one sample, sequenced in a study of shared clonotypes between healthy human individuals. Naive CD8 cells lacked CD45RO, underwent positive selection for CCR7 and left out terminally differentiated effector memory CD45RA+ cells. Data came from immunoSEQ multiplex PCR; TCRdb stores just in-frame clones and leaves some out. The table shows 2 million to 2.5 million clones, with roughly 94% occurring only once. What was sequenced was naive CD8+ T cells sorted from blood. These receptors came from a man aged 18 to 29 in good health.

This clone was observed a single time. The sample has other DNA sequences that encode this CDR3 too. This chain uses TRBV7-9 with TRBJ2-3, with D possibly being TRBD2 (5 bases). The CDR3 runs 12 residues. The germline V gene encodes CDR1 SEHNR and CDR2 FQNEAQ (reference sequence). Trimming cost V 4 bases and J 3 bases, with 5 bases left between them. CDR3 amino acids: CASSSGTDTQYF. CDR3 in DNA: TGTGCCAGCAGCTCGGGGACAGATACGCAGTATTTT.

As DNA, the CDR3 is TGTGCCTGGAGCGACAGGGAATCCAATGAGCAGTTCTTC. This sequence encodes CAWSDRESNEQFF. The gene calls are TRBV30 and TRBJ2-1, with 7 bases fitting TRBD1. The germline V gene has CDR1 GTSNPN and CDR2 SVGIG (reference sequence). The CDR3 totals 13 residues. With V trimmed by 3 bases and J by 6 bases, 5 bases remained unmatched. The variable domain in full, with the rest retrieved from reference TRBV30 and TRBJ2-1, is SQTIHQWPATLVQPVGSPLSLECTVEGTSNPNLYWYRQAAGRGLQLLFYSVGIGQISSEVPQNLSASRPQDRQFILSSKKLLLSDSGFYLCAWSDRESNEQFFGPGTRLTVL.

The chain has TRBV9 and TRBJ1-6; no reliable D call. V lost 4 bases, J lost 7 bases, and 12 bases lay in between. Germline loops: CDR1 SGDLS, CDR2 YYNGEE. The CDR3 has 14 residues. As DNA, the CDR3 is TGTGCCAGCAGCCCCGCGTACGGCAATTCACCCCTCCACTTT. Protein: CASSPAYGNSPLHF.

The chain couples TRBV28 to TRBJ1-1; D call uncertain. Germline-derived CDR1 and CDR2 are MDHEN and SYDVKM. With 3 bases removed from V and 0 bases from J, the gap between germline ends came to 14 bases. The CDR3 has 16 amino acids. This chain's CDR3 is CASSFPPGLMNTEAFF. Here the CDR3 DNA reads TGTGCCAGCAGTTTTCCTCCGGGGTTAATGAACACTGAAGCTTTCTTT.

The V gene is TRBV4-3, the J gene TRBJ2-3; D may be TRBD1 (6 bases). V was shortened by 0 bases and J by 2 bases, with 9 bases between the two germline ends. Germline V gene lookup returns CDR1 LGHNA and CDR2 YSLEER. The CDR3 has 15 amino acids. The CDR3 spells CASSQDRGPTDTQYF. The CDR3 nucleotides read TGCGCCAGCAGCCAAGACAGGGGACCCACAGATACGCAGTATTTT.

This clone was seen a single time. The chain combines TRBV5-6 with TRBJ2-2; D is tentatively TRBD1 or TRBD2 (5 bases each). Trimming cost V 4 bases and J 0 bases, with 13 bases left between them. The germline gives CDR1 SGHDT, CDR2 YYEEEE. CDR3 length: 16 residues. The CDR3 region is CASSPGLGANTGELFF. CDR3 nucleotides: TGTGCCAGCAGCCCGGGGCTGGGGGCGAACACCGGGGAGCTGTTTTTT.

The chain carries TRBV4-1 and TRBJ1-1; D possibly corresponds to TRBD1 (5 bases). There are 13 residues in the CDR3. Looked up from germline, CDR1 is MGHRA and CDR2 is YSYEKL. Between the trimmed V and J ends, which lost 10 bases and 1 base, there was a span of 13 bases. The CDR3 nucleotides are TGCGCCACCACCGGGGCTGGGAACACTGAAGCTTTCTTT. Translation gives CATTGAGNTEAFF.

The genes are TRBV7-9 and TRBJ1-6; maybe TRBD1 (5 bases). CDR1 is SEHNR, CDR2 FQNEAQ, per germline (reference sequence). V shed 1 base and J shed 10 bases, with 11 bases lying between them. The CDR3 extends over 14 amino acids. This CDR3 is CASSLGGTQSPLHF. Written as DNA, the CDR3 is TGTGCCAGCAGCTTAGGCGGGACGCAGTCACCCCTCCACTTT.

J is TRBJ1-1 and V is TRBV25-1; D is ambiguous. V lost 3 bases, J lost 0 bases, and 14 bases lay in between. CDR3 length equals 16 residues. Germline lookup yields CDR1 MGHDK and CDR2 SYGVNS. CDR3 amino acids: CASSDGQAIMNTEAFF. The DNA for the CDR3 is TGTGCCAGCAGTGATGGTCAGGCGATAATGAACACTGAAGCTTTCTTT.

The genes are TRBV10-1 and TRBJ2-2, with 8 nucleotides matching TRBD2. This CDR3 region has 15 residues. Germline assignment: CDR1 WNHNN and CDR2 SYGVQD (reference sequence). The J segment lost 4 bases and the V segment lost 3 bases, leaving 4 bases of the junction unmatched. The CDR3 DNA reads TGCGCCAGCAGTGAAGCGGGGGAGGGCACCGGGGAGCTGTTTTTT. Translating gives CASSEAGEGTGELFF.

This chain links TRBV25-1 with TRBJ2-7; 7 nucleotides align to TRBD2. The V and J ends lost 4 bases and 3 bases, in that order; junction bases with no gene match: 6. The germline V gene has CDR1 MGHDK and CDR2 SYGVNS. The CDR3 loop spans 14 amino acids. The CDR3 DNA reads TGTGCCAGCAGTGTTCGGGGGGTCTACTACGAGCAGTACTTC. Amino acids: CASSVRGVYYEQYF.

The table lists this clone with a count of one. The chain links TRBV7-2 to TRBJ2-7, with 10 nucleotides matching TRBD2. V trimming: 1 base; J trimming: 2 bases; junction bases outside the gene matches: 5. The germline V gene encodes CDR1 SGHTA and CDR2 FQGNSA. The CDR3 runs 16 residues. The DNA for the CDR3 is TGTGCCAGCAGCTTAGTGACTAGCGGGTGGGCCTACGAGCAGTACTTC. Its protein product is CASSLVTSGWAYEQYF. The full variable domain, with the rest looked up from reference TRBV7-2 and TRBJ2-7, is GAGVSQSPSNKVTEKGKDVELRCDPISGHTALYWYRQSLGQGLEFLIYFQGNSAPDKSGLPSDRFSAERTGGSVSTLTIQRTQQEDSAVYLCASSLVTSGWAYEQYFGPGTRLTVT.

The rearrangement uses TRBV19 and TRBJ2-7; 9 nucleotides agree with TRBD1. V lost 5 bases to trimming and J lost 5 bases; unmatched junction nucleotides: 4. This CDR3 is built from 13 residues. CDR1 LNHDA and CDR2 SQIVND come from the germline V gene (reference sequence). The CDR3, as DNA: TGTGCCAGTAGTCGGGACAGGGTCCACGAGCAGTACTTC. Translating gives CASSRDRVHEQYF.

This rearrangement joins TRBV7-9 to TRBJ1-6; D remains ambiguous. CDR1 and CDR2 from the germline V gene are SEHNR and FQNEAQ (reference sequence). The CDR3 extends over 16 amino acids. Trimming shortened V by 1 base and J by 0 bases, and 7 bases separated the two germline ends. CDR3 coding DNA: TGTGCCAGCAGCTTAGTAGAGAGCTCCTATAATTCACCCCTCCACTTT. Translation: CASSLVESSYNSPLHF.

Notes on this clone: The identical CDR3 is also encoded by other nucleotide sequences in the sample. The rearrangement uses TRBV9 and TRBJ2-7; possible D gene TRBD2, 5 bases. Germline V gene lookup returns CDR1 SGDLS and CDR2 YYNGEE. The CDR3 spans 14 residues. V gave up 0 bases and J gave up 4 bases, with 11 bases separating them. The CDR3 DNA reads as TGTGCCAGCAGCGTAGGCGGAGGTAATTACGAGCAGTACTTC. This gives the protein CASSVGGGNYEQYF.

The V gene is TRBV27, the J gene TRBJ2-1; perhaps TRBD2 as D (5 bases). This CDR3 region has 16 residues. With 6 bases removed from V and 0 bases from J, the gap between germline ends came to 15 bases. Germline V lookup: CDR1 MNHEY, CDR2 SMNVEV (reference sequence). The CDR3: CASSSRLLGSYNEQFF. CDR3 nucleotides: TGTGCCAGCAGCTCCCGACTACTCGGCTCCTACAATGAGCAGTTCTTC.

This chain links TRBV9 with TRBJ2-3, with 13 bases fitting TRBD2. CDR1 is SGDLS and CDR2 is YYNGEE in the germline V gene. The CDR3 consists of 16 residues. V lost 4 bases to trimming and J lost 9 bases; unmatched junction nucleotides: 11. The CDR3: CASSSPPGTSGTTQYF. In DNA form, the CDR3 reads TGTGCCAGCAGCTCACCCCCTGGGACTAGCGGGACCACGCAGTATTTT.

This clone came up once. The chain links TRBV13 to TRBJ1-1; TRBD1 is a possible D gene (5 bases). CDR1 and CDR2 from the germline V gene are PRHDT and FYEKMQ (reference sequence). The CDR3 has 14 residues. V lost 6 bases, J lost 2 bases, and 13 bases lay in between. Here the CDR3 DNA reads TGTGCCAGCAGGGGCAGGGTCAAAAACACTGAAGCTTTCTTT. Protein: CASRGRVKNTEAFF.

The V call is TRBV5-1, the J call TRBJ2-1; 9 bases align to TRBD2. Unmatched junction bases numbered 5, after V lost 0 bases and J lost 4 bases. The CDR3 spans 16 residues. Germline lookup yields CDR1 SGHRS and CDR2 YFSETQ. CDR3: CASSLDVAGEYNEQFF. The CDR3 DNA reads TGCGCCAGCAGCTTGGATGTAGCGGGGGAGTACAATGAGCAGTTCTTC. Drawing the rest from reference TRBV5-1 and TRBJ2-1, the complete variable domain is KAGVTQTPRYLIKTRGQQVTLSCSPISGHRSVSWYQQTPGQGLQFLFEYFSETQRNKGNFPGRFSGRQFSNSRSEMNVSTLELGDSALYLCASSLDVAGEYNEQFFGPGTRLTVL.

The rearrangement uses TRBV5-1 and TRBJ2-2; a possible D gene is TRBD1 (6 bases). This CDR3 contains 14 residues. Trimming stripped 0 bases from V and 5 bases from J, with 8 bases between. Germline values: CDR1 SGHRS, CDR2 YFSETQ. CDR3 loop: CASSLATGTGELFF. The CDR3 bases are TGCGCCAGCAGCTTGGCCACAGGGACCGGGGAGCTGTTTTTT.

The V gene is TRBV4-1, the J gene TRBJ2-7; D remains ambiguous. The V end was cut by 3 bases, the J end by 5 bases, with 14 bases between. The CDR3 length is 14 residues. The germline CDR1 and CDR2 sequences are MGHRA and YSYEKL. CDR3 bases: TGCGCCAGCAGCCAGGTGACGGACGTGAACGAGCAGTACTTC. Its protein product is CASSQVTDVNEQYF.

This sequence joins TRBV9 and TRBJ2-5, with 12 positions matching TRBD1. In germline, CDR1 is SGDLS, CDR2 YYNGEE. J was trimmed by 4 bases and V by 3 bases; bases with no gene match: 7. The CDR3 is 16 residues long. The CDR3 DNA is TGTGCCAGCAGCGCTTCCGGGACAGGGGGCGCAGAGACCCAGTACTTC. Encoded protein: CASSASGTGGAETQYF.

The chain has TRBV5-1 and TRBJ2-3; no definite D call. The CDR3 runs 14 residues. Per the germline V gene, CDR1 is SGHRS and CDR2 is YFSETQ. V was pared by 0 bases and J by 6 bases, with 11 bases between. CDR3 sequence (DNA): TGCGCCAGCAGCTTGGAGGGTGGCGTCGATACGCAGTATTTT. It yields the protein CASSLEGGVDTQYF.

V is TRBV6-1 and J is TRBJ2-7, with a weak D call TRBD1 (5 bases). The CDR3 consists of 15 residues. V lost 2 bases, J lost 4 bases, and 15 bases lay in between. CDR1 is MNHNS and CDR2 is SASEGT in the germline V gene. The CDR3 region has the DNA TGTGCCAGCAGTGAAAGGTGGGGCTTAGGTTACGAGCAGTACTTC. Encoded protein: CASSERWGLGYEQYF.

V gene TRBV7-9 combines with J gene TRBJ2-1; D gene uncertain. Per the germline V gene, CDR1 is SEHNR and CDR2 is FQNEAQ (reference sequence). CDR3 size: 12 residues. Trimming left V 3 bases short and J 8 bases short, with 8 bases between. CDR3 coding DNA: TGTGCCAGCAGCTTCCTACAGTATGAGCAGTTCTTC. Translated, it gives CASSFLQYEQFF.

The rearrangement links TRBV5-4 to TRBJ1-2; possible D gene TRBD1, 6 bases. This CDR3 comprises 15 residues. The germline V gene has CDR1 SGHNT and CDR2 YYREEE (reference sequence). Trimming cost V 3 bases and J 5 bases, with 17 bases left between them. The CDR3 region has the DNA TGTGCCAGCAGCTCAAAGACAGGCATAGCTTATGGCTACACCTTC. It codes for CASSSKTGIAYGYTF.

In the case of this clone: One junction end does not reproduce the germline sequence, and a read error may be involved. The J gene is TRBJ2-5, the V gene TRBV7-7; TRBD2 agrees at 10 bases. CDR3 length equals 15 residues. The germline CDR1 and CDR2 sequences are SSHAT and FNYEAQ (reference sequence). CDR3 nucleotides: TGTGCTAGCAGCCTCGGGGATAGCGGGGGGGAGACCCAGTACTTC. Amino acids: CASSLGDSGGETQYF. The variable domain in full, completed from reference TRBV7-7 and TRBJ2-5, reads GAGVSQSPRYKVTKRGQDVTLRCDPISSHATLYWYQQALGQGPEFLTYFNYEAQPDKSGLPSDRFSAERPEGSISTLTIQRTEQRDSAMYRCASSLGDSGGETQYFGPGTRLLVL.